This T cell receptor beta chain was sequenced during a study of blood T cells in healthy people across ages. Study information: About one barcoded beta molecule per two T cells came from capture by template switching.

General observations from the study: Per-million-T-cell TCR beta diversity fell roughly linearly with age.

This clonotype was seen many times. The antigen is not known. About 10 milliliters of peripheral blood were drawn from each donor into EDTA-treated tubes. A second PCR of 7 to 11 cycles used a sample-barcoded 5' primer and a J-beta primer mix. MiXCR, applied by TCRdb to the 5' RACE reads, yields one record per CDR3 protein. This sample has some 1.4 million distinct CDR3 sequences, with approximately 38% found just once. The receptor's source is a woman between 18 and 29 years old in good health. The sample consisted of blood.

The CDR3, as DNA: TGTGCCAGCAGCCTGAATAACGCGGGCTATGAGCAGTTCTTC. Its translation: CASSLNNAGYEQFF. The chain carries TRBV11-2 and TRBJ2-1; D perhaps matches TRBD2 (5 bases). Germline V gives CDR1 SGHAT, CDR2 FQNNGV. There are 14 residues in the CDR3. Trimming left V 5 bases short and J 8 bases short, with 16 bases between.